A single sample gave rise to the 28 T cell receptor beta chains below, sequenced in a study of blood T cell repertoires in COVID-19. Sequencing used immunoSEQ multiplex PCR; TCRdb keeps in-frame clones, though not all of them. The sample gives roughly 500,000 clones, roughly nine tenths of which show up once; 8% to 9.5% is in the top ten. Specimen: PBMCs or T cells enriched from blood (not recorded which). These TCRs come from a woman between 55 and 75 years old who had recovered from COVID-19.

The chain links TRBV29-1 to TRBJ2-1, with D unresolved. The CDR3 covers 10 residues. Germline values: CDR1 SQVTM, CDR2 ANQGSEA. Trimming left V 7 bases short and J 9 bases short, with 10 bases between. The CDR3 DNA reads TGCAGCGGAGACTTTGGTGAGCAGTTCTTC. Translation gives CSGDFGEQFF.

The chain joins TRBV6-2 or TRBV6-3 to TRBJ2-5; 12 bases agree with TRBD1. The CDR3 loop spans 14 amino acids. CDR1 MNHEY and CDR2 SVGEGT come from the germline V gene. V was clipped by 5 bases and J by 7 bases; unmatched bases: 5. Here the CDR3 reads CASSQSGQGATQYF. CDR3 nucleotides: TGTGCCAGCAGTCAATCGGGACAGGGGGCGACCCAGTACTTC.

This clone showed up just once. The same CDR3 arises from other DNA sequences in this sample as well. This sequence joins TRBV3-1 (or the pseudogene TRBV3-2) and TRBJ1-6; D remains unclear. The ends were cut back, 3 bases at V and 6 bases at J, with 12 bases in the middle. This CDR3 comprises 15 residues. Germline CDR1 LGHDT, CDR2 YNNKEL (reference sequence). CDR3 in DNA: TGTGCCAGCAGCCAGGTCGGACGGGGTAATTCACCCCTCCACTTT. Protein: CASSQVGRGNSPLHF.

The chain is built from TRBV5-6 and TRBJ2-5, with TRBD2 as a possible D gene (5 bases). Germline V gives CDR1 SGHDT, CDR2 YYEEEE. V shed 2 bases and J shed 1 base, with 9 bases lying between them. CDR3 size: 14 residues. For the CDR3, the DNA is TGTGCCAGCAGCTTCCGGGGATCCCAAGAGACCCAGTACTTC. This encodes CASSFRGSQETQYF.

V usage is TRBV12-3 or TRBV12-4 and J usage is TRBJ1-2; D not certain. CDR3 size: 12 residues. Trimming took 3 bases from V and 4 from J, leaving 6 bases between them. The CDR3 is CASSLYTYGYTF. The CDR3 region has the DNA TGTGCCAGCAGTTTGTACACCTATGGCTACACCTTC.

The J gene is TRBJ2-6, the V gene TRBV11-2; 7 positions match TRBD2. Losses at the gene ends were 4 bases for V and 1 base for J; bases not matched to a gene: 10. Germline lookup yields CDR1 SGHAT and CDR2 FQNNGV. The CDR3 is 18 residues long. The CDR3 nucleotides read TGTGCCAGCAGCTCGATAGTTTGGCGGGGGTCTGGGGCCAACGTCCTGACTTTC. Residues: CASSSIVWRGSGANVLTF.

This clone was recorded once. For the CDR3, the DNA is TGTGCCAGCTCTAACATATATTTT. This sequence encodes CASSNIYF. The chain has TRBV5-6 and TRBJ1-3; D not resolved. The V gene lost 7 bases and the J gene lost 12 bases, with 5 bases spanning the gap. In germline, CDR1 is SGHDT, CDR2 YYEEEE. The CDR3 totals 8 residues.

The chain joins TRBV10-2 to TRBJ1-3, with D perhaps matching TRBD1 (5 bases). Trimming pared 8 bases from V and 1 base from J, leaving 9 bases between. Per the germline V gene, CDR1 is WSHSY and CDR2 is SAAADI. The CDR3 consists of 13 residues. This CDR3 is CASRDSSGNTIYF. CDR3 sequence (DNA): TGCGCCAGCCGAGACAGTTCTGGAAACACCATATATTTT.

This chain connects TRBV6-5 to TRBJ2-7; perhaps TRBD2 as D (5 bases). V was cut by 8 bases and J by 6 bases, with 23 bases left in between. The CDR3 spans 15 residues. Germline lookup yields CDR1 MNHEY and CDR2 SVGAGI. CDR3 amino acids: CASQSHRGSAGEQYF. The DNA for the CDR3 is TGTGCCAGCCAAAGCCACAGAGGCAGTGCGGGCGAGCAGTACTTC.

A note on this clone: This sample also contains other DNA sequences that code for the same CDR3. CDR3 region: CASSQDRPPRGPPRTQYF. As DNA, the CDR3 is TGTGCCAGCAGCCAAGATCGGCCCCCGCGGGGGCCCCCGCGGACCCAGTACTTC. The rearrangement links TRBV4-2 to TRBJ2-5, with D possibly matching TRBD2 (7 bases). CDR3 length: 18 amino acids. Germline values: CDR1 LGHNA, CDR2 YNFKEQ. V lost 0 bases, J lost 7 bases, and 24 bases lay in between.

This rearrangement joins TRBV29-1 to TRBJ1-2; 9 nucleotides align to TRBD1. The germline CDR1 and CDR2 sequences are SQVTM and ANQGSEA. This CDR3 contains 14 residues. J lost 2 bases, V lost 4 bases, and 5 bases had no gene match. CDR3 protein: CSVGPGTGNYGYTF. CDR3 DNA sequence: TGCAGCGTTGGTCCCGGGACAGGGAACTATGGCTACACCTTC.

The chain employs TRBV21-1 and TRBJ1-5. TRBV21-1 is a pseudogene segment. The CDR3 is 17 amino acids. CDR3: CASSHPGGGVSNQPQHF. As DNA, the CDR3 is TGTGCCAGCAGCCACCCCGGGGGAGGGGTAAGCAATCAGCCCCAGCATTTT.

Written as DNA, the CDR3 is TGTGCCAGCAGCCATCCTAGCGGGGGGCCTACAGGGTCCTACGAGCAGTACTTC. It is translated as CASSHPSGGPTGSYEQYF. The J gene is TRBJ2-7, the V gene TRBV7-9; 11 positions agree with TRBD2. J lost 1 base, V lost 5 bases, and 13 bases had no gene match. Germline values: CDR1 SEHNR, CDR2 FQNEAQ (reference sequence). The CDR3 loop spans 18 amino acids. Using reference TRBV7-9 and TRBJ2-7 for the parts outside the CDR3, the full variable domain is DTGVSQNPRHKITKRGQNVTFRCDPISEHNRLYWYRQTLGQGPEFLTYFQNEAQLEKSRLLSDRFSAERPKGSFSTLEIQRTEQGDSAMYLCASSHPSGGPTGSYEQYFGPGTRLTVT.

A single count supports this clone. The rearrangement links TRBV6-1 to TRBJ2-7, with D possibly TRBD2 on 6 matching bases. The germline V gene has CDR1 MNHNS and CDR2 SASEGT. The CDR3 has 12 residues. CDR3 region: CASSEARGHEVV. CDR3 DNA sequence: TGTGCCAGCAGTGAAGCGCGGGGTCATGAGGTGGTC.

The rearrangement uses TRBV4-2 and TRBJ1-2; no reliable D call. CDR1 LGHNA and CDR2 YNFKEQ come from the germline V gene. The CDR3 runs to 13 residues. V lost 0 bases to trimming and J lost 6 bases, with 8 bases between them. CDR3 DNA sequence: TGTGCCAGCAGCCAAGATAAGGAGAATGGCTACACCTTC. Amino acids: CASSQDKENGYTF.

This chain's CDR3 is CASSPGGSDTQYF. Written as DNA, the CDR3 is TGTGCCAGCAGCCCCGGCGGGTCAGATACGCAGTATTTT. The chain recombines TRBV5-6 with TRBJ2-3; D might be TRBD2 (5 bases). From germline, CDR1 is SGHDT and CDR2 YYEEEE. V was shortened by 4 bases and J by 4 bases, with 10 bases between the two germline ends. This CDR3 spans 13 amino acids.

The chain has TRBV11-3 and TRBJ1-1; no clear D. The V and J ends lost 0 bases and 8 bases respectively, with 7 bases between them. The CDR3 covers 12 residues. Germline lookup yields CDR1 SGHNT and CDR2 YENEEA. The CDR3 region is CASSLDGSEAFF. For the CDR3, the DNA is TGTGCCAGCAGCTTAGACGGGTCAGAAGCTTTCTTT.

CDR3 loop: CASSLSGGTEAFF. CDR3 DNA sequence: TGTGCCAGCAGCCTTTCAGGGGGCACTGAAGCTTTCTTT. The V gene is TRBV3-1 (or the pseudogene TRBV3-2), the J gene TRBJ1-1, with 7 bases that match TRBD1. Germline V gene data show CDR1 as LGHDT and CDR2 as YNNKEL (reference sequence). J gave up 4 bases and V 4 bases, and 3 bases lay outside the gene matches. The CDR3 is made up of 13 amino acids.

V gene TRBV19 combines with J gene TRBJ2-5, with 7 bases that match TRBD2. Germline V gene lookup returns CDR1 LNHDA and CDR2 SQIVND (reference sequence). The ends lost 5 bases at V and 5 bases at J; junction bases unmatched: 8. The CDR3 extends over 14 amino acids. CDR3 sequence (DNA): TGTGCCAGTAGTCCTAGCTGGGGGGGGGAGACCCAGTACTTC. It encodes CASSPSWGGETQYF.

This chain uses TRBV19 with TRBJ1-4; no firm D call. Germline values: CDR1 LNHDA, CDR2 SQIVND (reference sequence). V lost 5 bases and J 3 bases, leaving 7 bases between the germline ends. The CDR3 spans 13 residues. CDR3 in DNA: TGTGCCAGTAGTTGGGCGCCTAATGAAAAACTGTTTTTT. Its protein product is CASSWAPNEKLFF.

The CDR3 protein is CASSLRLAGGHETQYF. For the CDR3, the DNA is TGCGCCAGCAGCTTGCGCCTAGCGGGGGGGCACGAGACCCAGTACTTC. The rearrangement uses TRBV5-1 and TRBJ2-5, with 12 positions matching TRBD2. This CDR3 comprises 16 residues. From germline, CDR1 is SGHRS and CDR2 YFSETQ. V dropped 1 base and J dropped 5; count of bases not matched to a gene: 6.

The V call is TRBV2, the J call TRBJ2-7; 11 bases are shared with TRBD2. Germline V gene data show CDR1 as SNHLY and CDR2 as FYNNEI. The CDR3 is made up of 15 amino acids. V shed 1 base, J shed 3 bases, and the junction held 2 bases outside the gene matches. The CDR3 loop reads CASSEGGLADYEQYF. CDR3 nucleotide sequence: TGTGCCAGCAGTGAAGGGGGACTAGCGGACTACGAGCAGTACTTC.

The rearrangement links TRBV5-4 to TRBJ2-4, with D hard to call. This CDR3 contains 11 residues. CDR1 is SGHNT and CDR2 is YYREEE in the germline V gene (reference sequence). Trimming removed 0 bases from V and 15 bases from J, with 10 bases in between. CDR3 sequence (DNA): TGTGCCAGCAGCTTGGGTCGGGTTTGGTACTTC. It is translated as CASSLGRVWYF.

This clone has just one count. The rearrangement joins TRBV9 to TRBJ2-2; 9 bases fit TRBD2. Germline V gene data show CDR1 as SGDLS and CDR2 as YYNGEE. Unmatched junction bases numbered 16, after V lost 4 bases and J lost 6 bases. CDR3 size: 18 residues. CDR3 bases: TGTGCCAGCAGCTCAAGCCCCCTTTCCGCGGGGGGGCCCGGGGAGCTGTTTTTT. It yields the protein CASSSSPLSAGGPGELFF.

In nucleotides, the CDR3 is TGCGCCAGCAGCCAAGGGACAGGGGGACCAACTAATGAAAAACTGTTTTTT. This gives the protein CASSQGTGGPTNEKLFF. The V call is TRBV4-1, the J call TRBJ1-4, with 10 bases identical to TRBD1. V lost 1 base and J lost 0; bases outside the gene matches: 2. Germline V gene sequence: CDR1 MGHRA, CDR2 YSYEKL. The CDR3 sequence is 17 residues long.

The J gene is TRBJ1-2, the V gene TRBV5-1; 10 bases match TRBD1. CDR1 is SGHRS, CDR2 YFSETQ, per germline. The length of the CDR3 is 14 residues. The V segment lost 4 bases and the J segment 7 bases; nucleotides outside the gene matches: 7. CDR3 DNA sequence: TGCGCCAGCAGCACGACAGGGGGCGCTTCTGGCTACACCTTC. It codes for CASSTTGGASGYTF.

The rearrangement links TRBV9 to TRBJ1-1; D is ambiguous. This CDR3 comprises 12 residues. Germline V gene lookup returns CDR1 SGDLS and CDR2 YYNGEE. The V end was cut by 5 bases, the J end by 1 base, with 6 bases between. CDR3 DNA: TGTGCCAGCAGTTACACGAACACTGAAGCTTTCTTT. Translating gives CASSYTNTEAFF.

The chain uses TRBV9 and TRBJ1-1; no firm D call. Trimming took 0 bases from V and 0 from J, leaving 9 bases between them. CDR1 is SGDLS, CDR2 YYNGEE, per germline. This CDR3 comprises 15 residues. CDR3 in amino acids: CASSVELTMNTEAFF. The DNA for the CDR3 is TGTGCCAGCAGCGTAGAGCTAACTATGAACACTGAAGCTTTCTTT.